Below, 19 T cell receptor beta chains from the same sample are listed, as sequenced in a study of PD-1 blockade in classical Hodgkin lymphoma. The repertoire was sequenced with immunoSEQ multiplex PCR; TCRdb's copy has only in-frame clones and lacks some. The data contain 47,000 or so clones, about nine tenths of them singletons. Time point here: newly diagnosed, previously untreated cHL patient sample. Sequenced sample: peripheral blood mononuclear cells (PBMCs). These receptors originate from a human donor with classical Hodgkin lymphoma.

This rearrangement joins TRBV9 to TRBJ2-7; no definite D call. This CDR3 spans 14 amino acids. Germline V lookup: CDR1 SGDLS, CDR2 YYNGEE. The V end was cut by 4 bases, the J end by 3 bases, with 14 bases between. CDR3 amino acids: CASSRSESYYEQYF. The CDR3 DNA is TGTGCCAGCAGCAGGAGCGAGTCTTACTACGAGCAGTACTTC. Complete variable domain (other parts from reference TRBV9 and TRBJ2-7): DSGVTQTPKHLITATGQRVTLRCSPRSGDLSVYWYQQSLDQGLQFLIQYYNGEERAKGNILERFSAQQFPDLHSELNLSSLELGDSALYFCASSRSESYYEQYFGPGTRLTVT.

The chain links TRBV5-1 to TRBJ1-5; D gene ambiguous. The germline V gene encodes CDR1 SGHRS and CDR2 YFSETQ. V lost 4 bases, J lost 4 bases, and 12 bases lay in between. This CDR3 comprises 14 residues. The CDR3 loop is CASSPGGRNQPQHF. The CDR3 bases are TGCGCCAGCAGCCCCGGCGGCAGAAATCAGCCCCAGCATTTT.

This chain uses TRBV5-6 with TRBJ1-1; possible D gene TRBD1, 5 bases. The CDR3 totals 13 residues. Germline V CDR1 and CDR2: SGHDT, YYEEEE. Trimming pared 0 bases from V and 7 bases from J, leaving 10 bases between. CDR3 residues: CASSLAGTNEAFF. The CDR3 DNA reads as TGTGCCAGCAGCTTGGCGGGGACGAATGAAGCTTTCTTT.

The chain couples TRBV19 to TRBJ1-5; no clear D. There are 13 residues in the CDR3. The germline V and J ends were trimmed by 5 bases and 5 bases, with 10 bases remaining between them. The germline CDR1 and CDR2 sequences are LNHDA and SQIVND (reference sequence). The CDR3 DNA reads TGTGCCAGTAGTGGCGGCTCTTATCAGCCCCAGCATTTT. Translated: CASSGGSYQPQHF.

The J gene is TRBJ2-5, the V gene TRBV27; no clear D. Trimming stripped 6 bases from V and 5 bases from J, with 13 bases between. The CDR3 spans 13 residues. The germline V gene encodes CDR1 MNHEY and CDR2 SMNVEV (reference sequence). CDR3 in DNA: TGTGCCAGCAGCCCGCGCTACATTGAGACCCAGTACTTC. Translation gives CASSPRYIETQYF.

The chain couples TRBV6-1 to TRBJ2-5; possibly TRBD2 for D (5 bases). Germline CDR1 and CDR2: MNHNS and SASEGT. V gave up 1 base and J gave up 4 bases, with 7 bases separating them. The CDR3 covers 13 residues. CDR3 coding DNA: TGTGCCAGCAGTGAAGGGGCGGGAGAGACCCAGTACTTC. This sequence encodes CASSEGAGETQYF.

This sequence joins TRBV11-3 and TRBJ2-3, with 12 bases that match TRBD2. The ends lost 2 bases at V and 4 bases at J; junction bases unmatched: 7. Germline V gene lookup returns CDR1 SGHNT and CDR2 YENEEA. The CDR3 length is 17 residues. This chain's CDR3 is CASSLLGLAGLADTQYF. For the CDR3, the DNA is TGTGCCAGCAGCTTACTCGGACTAGCGGGATTAGCAGATACGCAGTATTTT.

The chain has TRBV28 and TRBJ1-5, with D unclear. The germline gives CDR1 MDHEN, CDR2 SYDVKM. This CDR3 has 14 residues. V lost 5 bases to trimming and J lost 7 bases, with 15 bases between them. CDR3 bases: TGTGCCAGCAGTGAACGGCGCCGCCGGCAGCCCCAGCATTTT. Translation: CASSERRRRQPQHF.

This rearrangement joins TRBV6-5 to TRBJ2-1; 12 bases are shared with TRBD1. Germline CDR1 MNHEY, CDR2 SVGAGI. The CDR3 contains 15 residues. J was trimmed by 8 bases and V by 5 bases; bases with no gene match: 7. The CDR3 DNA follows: TGTGCCAGCAGTAAACCAGGGACAGGGGGCTATGAGCAGTTCTTC. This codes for CASSKPGTGGYEQFF.

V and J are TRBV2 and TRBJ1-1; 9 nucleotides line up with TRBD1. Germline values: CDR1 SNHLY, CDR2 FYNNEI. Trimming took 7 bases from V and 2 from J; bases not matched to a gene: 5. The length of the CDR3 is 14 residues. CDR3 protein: CASTDRGGNTEAFF. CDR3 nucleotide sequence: TGTGCCAGCACCGACAGGGGGGGAAACACTGAAGCTTTCTTT.

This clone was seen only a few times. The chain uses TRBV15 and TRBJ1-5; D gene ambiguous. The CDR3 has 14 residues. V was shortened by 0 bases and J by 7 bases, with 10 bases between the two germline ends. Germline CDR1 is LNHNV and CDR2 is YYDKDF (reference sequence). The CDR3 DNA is TGTGCCACCAGCAGAGAGCTGGGTATGCAGCCCCAGCATTTT. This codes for CATSRELGMQPQHF.

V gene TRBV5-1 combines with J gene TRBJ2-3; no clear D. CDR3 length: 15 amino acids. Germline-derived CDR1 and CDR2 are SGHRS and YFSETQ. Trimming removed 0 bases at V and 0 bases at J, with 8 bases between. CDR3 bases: TGCGCCAGCAGCTTGGAAGGGCCCAGCACAGATACGCAGTATTTT. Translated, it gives CASSLEGPSTDTQYF. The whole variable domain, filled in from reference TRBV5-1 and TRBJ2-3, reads KAGVTQTPRYLIKTRGQQVTLSCSPISGHRSVSWYQQTPGQGLQFLFEYFSETQRNKGNFPGRFSGRQFSNSRSEMNVSTLELGDSALYLCASSLEGPSTDTQYFGPGTRLTVL.

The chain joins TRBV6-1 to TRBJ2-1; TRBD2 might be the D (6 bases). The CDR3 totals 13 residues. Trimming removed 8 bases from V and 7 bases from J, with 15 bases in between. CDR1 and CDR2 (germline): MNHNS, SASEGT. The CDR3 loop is CASRFRGLNEQFF. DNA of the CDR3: TGTGCCAGCCGTTTTCGGGGGTTAAATGAGCAGTTCTTC.

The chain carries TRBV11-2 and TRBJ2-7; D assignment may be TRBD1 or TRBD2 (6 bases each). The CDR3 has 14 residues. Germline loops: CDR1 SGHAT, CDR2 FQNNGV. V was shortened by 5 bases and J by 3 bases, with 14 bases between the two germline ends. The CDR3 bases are TGTGCCAGCAGCCTTTGGGGGGCACGCTACGAGCAGTACTTC. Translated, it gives CASSLWGARYEQYF.

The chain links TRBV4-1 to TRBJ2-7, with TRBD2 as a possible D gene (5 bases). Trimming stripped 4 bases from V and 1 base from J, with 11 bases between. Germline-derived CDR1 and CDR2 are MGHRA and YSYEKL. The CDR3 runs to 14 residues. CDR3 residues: CASSRVGGSYEQYV. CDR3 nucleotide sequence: TGCGCCAGCAGCCGGGTAGGAGGTTCCTACGAGCAGTACGTC.

CDR3 protein: CASSSTWGDEAFF. CDR3 nucleotides: TGTGCCAGCAGCTCAACCTGGGGGGATGAAGCTTTCTTT. The V call is TRBV9, the J call TRBJ1-1, with D possibly matching TRBD1 (5 bases). Trimming took off 4 bases at V and 7 bases at J, with 14 bases between the two ends. Germline CDR1 reads SGDLS; CDR2 reads YYNGEE. CDR3 length: 13 amino acids. Combining the CDR3 with reference TRBV9 and TRBJ1-1 gives the whole variable domain DSGVTQTPKHLITATGQRVTLRCSPRSGDLSVYWYQQSLDQGLQFLIQYYNGEERAKGNILERFSAQQFPDLHSELNLSSLELGDSALYFCASSSTWGDEAFFGQGTRLTVV.

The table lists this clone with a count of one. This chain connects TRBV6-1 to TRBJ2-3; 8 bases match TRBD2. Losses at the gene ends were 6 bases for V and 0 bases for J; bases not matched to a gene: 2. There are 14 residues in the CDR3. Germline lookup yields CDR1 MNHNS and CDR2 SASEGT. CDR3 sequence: CASRLADSTDTQYF. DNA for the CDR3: TGTGCCAGCAGACTAGCGGATAGCACAGATACGCAGTATTTT.

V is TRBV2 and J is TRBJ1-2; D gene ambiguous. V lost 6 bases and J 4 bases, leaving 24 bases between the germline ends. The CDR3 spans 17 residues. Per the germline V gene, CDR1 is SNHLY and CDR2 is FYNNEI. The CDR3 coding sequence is TGTGCCAGCAGCGCCCCCCCTGGACGGATCTTAACCTATGGCTACACCTTC. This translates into CASSAPPGRILTYGYTF. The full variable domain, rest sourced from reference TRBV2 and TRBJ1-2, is EPEVTQTPSHQVTQMGQEVILRCVPISNHLYFYWYRQILGQKVEFLVSFYNNEISEKSEIFDDQFSVERPDGSNFTLKIRSTKLEDSAMYFCASSAPPGRILTYGYTFGSGTRLTVV.

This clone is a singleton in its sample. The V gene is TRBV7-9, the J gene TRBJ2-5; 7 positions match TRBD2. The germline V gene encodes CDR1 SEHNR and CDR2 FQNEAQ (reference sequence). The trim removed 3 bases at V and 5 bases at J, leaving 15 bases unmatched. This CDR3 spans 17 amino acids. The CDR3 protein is CASSFLTTSWVGETQYF. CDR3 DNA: TGTGCCAGCAGCTTCCTCACGACTAGCTGGGTAGGGGAGACCCAGTACTTC.